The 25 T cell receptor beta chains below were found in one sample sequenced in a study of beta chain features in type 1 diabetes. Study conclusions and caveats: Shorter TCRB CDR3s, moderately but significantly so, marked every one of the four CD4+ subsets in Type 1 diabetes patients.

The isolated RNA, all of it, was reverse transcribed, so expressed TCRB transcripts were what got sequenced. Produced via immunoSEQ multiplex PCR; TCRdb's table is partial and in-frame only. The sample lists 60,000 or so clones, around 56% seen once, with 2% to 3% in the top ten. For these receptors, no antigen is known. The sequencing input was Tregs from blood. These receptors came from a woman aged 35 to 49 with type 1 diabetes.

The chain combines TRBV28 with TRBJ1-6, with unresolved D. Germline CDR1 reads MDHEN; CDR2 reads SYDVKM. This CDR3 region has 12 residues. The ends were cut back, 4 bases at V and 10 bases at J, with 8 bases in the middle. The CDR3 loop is CASSSLGSPLHF. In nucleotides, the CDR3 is TGTGCCAGCAGTTCTCTGGGCTCACCCCTCCACTTT.

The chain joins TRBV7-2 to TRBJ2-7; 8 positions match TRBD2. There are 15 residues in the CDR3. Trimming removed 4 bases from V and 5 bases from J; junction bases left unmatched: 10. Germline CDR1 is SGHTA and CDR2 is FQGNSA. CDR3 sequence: CASSSPREGHHEQYF. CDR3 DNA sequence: TGTGCCAGCAGCTCACCCCGGGAGGGCCACCACGAGCAGTACTTC. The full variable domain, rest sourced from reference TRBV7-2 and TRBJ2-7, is GAGVSQSPSNKVTEKGKDVELRCDPISGHTALYWYRQSLGQGLEFLIYFQGNSAPDKSGLPSDRFSAERTGGSVSTLTIQRTQQEDSAVYLCASSSPREGHHEQYFGPGTRLTVT.

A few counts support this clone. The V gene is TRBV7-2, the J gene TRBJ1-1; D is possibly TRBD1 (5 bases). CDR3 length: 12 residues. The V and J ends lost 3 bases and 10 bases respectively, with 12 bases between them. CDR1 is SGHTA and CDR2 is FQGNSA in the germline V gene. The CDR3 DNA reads TGTGCCAGCAGCTTCCCTGGGGCCCGAGCTTTCTTT. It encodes CASSFPGARAFF.

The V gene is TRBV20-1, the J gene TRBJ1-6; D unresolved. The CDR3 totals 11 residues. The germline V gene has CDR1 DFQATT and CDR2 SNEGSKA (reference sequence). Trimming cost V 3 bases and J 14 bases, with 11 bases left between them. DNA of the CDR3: TGCAGTGCTAGTGGGCGGGCGTCCCTCCACTTT. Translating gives CSASGRASLHF.

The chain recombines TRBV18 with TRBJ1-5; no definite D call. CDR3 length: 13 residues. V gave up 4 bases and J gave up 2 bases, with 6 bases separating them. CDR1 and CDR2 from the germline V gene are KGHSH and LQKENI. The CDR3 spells CASSLTGNQPQHF. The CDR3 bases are TGTGCCAGCTCACTTACAGGCAATCAGCCCCAGCATTTT.

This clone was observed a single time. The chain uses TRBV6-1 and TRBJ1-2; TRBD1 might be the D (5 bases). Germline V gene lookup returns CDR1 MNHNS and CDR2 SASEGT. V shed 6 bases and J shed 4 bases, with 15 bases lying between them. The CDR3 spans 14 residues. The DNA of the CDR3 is TGTGCCAGCAGGTCCTGGGACTCGTTCTATGGCTACACCTTC. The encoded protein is CASRSWDSFYGYTF.

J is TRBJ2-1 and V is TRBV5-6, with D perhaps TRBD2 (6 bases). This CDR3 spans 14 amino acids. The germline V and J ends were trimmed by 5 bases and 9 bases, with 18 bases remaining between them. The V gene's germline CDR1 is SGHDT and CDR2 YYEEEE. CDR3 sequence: CASRLRRVTAEQFF. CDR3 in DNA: TGTGCCAGCAGGCTTAGGAGGGTCACTGCTGAGCAGTTCTTC.

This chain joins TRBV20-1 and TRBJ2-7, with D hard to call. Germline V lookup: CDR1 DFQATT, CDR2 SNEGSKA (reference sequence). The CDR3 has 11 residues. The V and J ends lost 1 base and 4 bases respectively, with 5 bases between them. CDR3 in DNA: TGCAGTGCTAGAGCTAGTTACGAGCAGTACTTC. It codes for CSARASYEQYF.

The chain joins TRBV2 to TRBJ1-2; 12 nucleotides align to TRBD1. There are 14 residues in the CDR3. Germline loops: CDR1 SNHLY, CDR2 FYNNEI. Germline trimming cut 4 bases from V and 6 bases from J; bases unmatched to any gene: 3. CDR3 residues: CASSARDRGHGYTF. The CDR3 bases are TGTGCCAGCAGTGCCCGGGACAGGGGGCATGGCTACACCTTC.

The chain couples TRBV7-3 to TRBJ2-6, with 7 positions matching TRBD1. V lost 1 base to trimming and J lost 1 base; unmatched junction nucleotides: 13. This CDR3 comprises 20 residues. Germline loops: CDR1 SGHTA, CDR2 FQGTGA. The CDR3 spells CASSLNTGEGVRSGANVLTF. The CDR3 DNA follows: TGTGCCAGCAGCTTAAACACAGGGGAAGGGGTACGTTCTGGGGCCAACGTCCTGACTTTC.

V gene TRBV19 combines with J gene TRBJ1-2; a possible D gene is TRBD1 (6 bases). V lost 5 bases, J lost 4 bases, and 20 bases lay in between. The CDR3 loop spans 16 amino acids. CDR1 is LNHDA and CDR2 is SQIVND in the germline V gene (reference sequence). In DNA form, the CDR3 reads TGTGCCAGTAGTCGCTCCGGGCCAGGGGCCTTCTATGGCTACACCTTC. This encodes CASSRSGPGAFYGYTF.

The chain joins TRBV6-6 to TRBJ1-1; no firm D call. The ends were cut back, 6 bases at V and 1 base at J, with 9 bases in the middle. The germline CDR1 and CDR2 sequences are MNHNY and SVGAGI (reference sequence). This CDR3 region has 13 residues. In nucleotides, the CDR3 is TGTGCCAGCAGCTTCGGAGAGAACACTGAAGCTTTCTTT. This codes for CASSFGENTEAFF.

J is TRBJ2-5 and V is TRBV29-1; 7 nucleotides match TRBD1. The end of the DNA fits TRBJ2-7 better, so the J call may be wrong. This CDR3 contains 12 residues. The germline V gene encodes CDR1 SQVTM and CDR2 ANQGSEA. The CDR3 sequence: CSVQGQLYEQYF. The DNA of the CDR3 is TGCAGCGTCCAGGGACAGCTCTACGAGCAGTACTTC.

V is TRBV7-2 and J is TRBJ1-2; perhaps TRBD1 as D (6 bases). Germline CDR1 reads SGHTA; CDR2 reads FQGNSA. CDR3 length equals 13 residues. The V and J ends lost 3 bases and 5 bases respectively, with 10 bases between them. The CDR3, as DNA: TGTGCCAGCAGCTTGGGGGCGAGTTATGGCTACACCTTC. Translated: CASSLGASYGYTF.

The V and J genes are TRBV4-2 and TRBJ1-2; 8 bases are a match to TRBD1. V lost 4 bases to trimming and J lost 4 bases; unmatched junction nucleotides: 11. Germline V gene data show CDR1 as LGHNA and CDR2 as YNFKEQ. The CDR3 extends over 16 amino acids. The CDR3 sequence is CASSPGPTGGTYGYTF. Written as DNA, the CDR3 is TGTGCCAGCAGCCCGGGGCCAACAGGGGGAACCTATGGCTACACCTTC.

CDR3 nucleotides: TGTGCCAGCACCCGAGGACAGGGGGGCACCGGGGAGCTGTTTTTT. Translating it yields CASTRGQGGTGELFF. The chain recombines TRBV6-1 with TRBJ2-2, with 10 positions matching TRBD1. The V gene end was trimmed by 7 bases and the J gene end by 4 bases; junction bases not matched to a gene: 6. CDR3 length: 15 amino acids. CDR1 is MNHNS and CDR2 is SASEGT in the germline V gene.

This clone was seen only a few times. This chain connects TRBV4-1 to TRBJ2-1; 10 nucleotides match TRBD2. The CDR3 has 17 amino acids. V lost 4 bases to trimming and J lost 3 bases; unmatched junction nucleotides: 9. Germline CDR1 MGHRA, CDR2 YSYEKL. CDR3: CASSRGPASGSYNEQFF. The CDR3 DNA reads TGCGCCAGCAGCCGAGGTCCTGCTAGCGGGAGCTACAATGAGCAGTTCTTC.

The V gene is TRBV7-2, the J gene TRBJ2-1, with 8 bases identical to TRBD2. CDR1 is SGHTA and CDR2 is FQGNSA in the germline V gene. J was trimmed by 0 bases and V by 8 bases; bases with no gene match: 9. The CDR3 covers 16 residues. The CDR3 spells CASGWRGTSSYNEQFF. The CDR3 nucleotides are TGTGCCAGCGGCTGGCGTGGGACTAGCTCCTACAATGAGCAGTTCTTC. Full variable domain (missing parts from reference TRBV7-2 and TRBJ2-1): GAGVSQSPSNKVTEKGKDVELRCDPISGHTALYWYRQSLGQGLEFLIYFQGNSAPDKSGLPSDRFSAERTGGSVSTLTIQRTQQEDSAVYLCASGWRGTSSYNEQFFGPGTRLTVL.

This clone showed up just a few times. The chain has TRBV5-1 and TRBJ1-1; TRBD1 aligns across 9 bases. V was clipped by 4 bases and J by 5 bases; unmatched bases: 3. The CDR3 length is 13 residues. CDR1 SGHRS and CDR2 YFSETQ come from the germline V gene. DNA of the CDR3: TGCGCCAGCAGCCGGGACAGGGCGACTGAAGCTTTCTTT. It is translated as CASSRDRATEAFF. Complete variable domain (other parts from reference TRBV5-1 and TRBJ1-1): KAGVTQTPRYLIKTRGQQVTLSCSPISGHRSVSWYQQTPGQGLQFLFEYFSETQRNKGNFPGRFSGRQFSNSRSEMNVSTLELGDSALYLCASSRDRATEAFFGQGTRLTVV.

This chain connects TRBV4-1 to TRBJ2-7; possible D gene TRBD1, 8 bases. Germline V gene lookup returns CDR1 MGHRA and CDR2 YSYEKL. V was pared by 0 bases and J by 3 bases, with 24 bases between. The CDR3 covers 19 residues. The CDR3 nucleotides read TGCGCCAGCAGCCAAGATAGGCTTGCAACAGGGGGGGTTCACTACGAGCAGTACTTC. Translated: CASSQDRLATGGVHYEQYF.

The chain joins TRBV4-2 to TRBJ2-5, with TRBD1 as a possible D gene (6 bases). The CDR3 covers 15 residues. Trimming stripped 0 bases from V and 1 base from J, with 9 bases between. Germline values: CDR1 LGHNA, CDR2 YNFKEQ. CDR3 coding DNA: TGTGCCAGCAGCCAAGAGACAGGTGTCCAAGAGACCCAGTACTTC. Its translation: CASSQETGVQETQYF.

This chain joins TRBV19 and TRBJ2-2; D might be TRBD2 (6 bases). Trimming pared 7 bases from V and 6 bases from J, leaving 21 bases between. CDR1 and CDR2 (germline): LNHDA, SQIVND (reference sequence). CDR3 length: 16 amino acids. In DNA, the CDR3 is TGTGCCAGTACCCGATCCCCCCGGGGGTTGGCCGGGGAGCTGTTTTTT. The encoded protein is CASTRSPRGLAGELFF.

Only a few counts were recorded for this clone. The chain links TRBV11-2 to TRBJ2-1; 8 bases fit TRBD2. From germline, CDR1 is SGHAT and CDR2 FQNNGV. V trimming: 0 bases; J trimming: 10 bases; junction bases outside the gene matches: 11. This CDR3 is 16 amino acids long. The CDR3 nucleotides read TGTGCCAGCAGCTTAGAGGGCGGGACTAGGCTGAGCGAGCAGTTCTTC. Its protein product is CASSLEGGTRLSEQFF.

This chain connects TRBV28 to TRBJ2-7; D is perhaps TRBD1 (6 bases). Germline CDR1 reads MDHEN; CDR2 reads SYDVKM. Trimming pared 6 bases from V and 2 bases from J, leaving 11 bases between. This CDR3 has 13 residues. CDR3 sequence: CASRTGHPYEQYF. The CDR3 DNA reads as TGTGCCAGCAGGACGGGACACCCCTACGAGCAGTACTTC.

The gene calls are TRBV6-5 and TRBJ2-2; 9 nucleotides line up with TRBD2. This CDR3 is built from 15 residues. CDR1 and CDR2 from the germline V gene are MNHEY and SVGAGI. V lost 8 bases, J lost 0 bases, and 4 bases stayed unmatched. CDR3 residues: CASGRLAANTGELFF. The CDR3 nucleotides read TGTGCCAGCGGGAGACTAGCGGCGAACACCGGGGAGCTGTTTTTT.